Listed below are T cell receptor beta chains from one sample, sequenced in a study of shared clonotypes between healthy human individuals. The table came from immunoSEQ multiplex PCR; TCRdb's copy has only in-frame clones and leaves some out. The data contain 1.5 million to 2.5 million clones, about 95% of them singletons. The sample comprised naive CD8+ T cells sorted from blood. These receptors were obtained from a man aged 18 to 29 in good health. The CDR3 runs from the conserved cysteine through the conserved F or W. Fields, in order: V gene, J gene, clone size, D gene, CDR3 DNA, CDR3 protein. The D gene is left open where the match is weak. Where a row states a size, it is once, few, many or the class of an expanded clone; other rows omit it.

V: TRBV9
J: TRBJ1-5
size: NA
D: NA
DNA: TGTGCCAGCAGCGTAGATGGGGGTGGCAATCAGCCCCAGCATTTT
CDR3: CASSVDGGGNQPQHF

V: TRBV9
J: TRBJ1-2
size: NA
D: TRBD1
DNA: TGTGCCAGCAGCGCCTCGACAGGGATAAACTATGGCTACACCTTC
CDR3: CASSASTGINYGYTF

V: TRBV7-9
J: TRBJ2-1
size: NA
D: TRBD2
DNA: TGTGCCAGCAGCGTCACGACTAGCGGCGGTATTTACGAGCAGTTCTTC
CDR3: CASSVTTSGGIYEQFF

V: TRBV4-3
J: TRBJ2-2
size: NA
D: NA
DNA: TGCGCCAGCAGCCAAGAAAGGACAAACACCGGGGAGCTGTTTTTT
CDR3: CASSQERTNTGELFF

V: TRBV5-4
J: TRBJ2-7
size: NA
D: NA
DNA: TGTGCCAGCAGCTTGGGGAGTAGGGGCGGATACGAGCAGTACTTC
CDR3: CASSLGSRGGYEQYF

V: TRBV7-8
J: TRBJ2-7
size: once
D: NA
DNA: TGTGCCAGCAGCTTTGGGGCCTCCTACGAGCAGTACTTC
CDR3: CASSFGASYEQYF

V: TRBV19
J: TRBJ2-7
size: NA
D: NA
DNA: TGTGCCAGTAGTATCCAGGGGTCCTACGAGCAGTACTTC
CDR3: CASSIQGSYEQYF

V: TRBV11-2
J: TRBJ2-7
size: NA
D: NA
DNA: TGTGCCAGCAGCTTAGTGGAGGACGAGCAGTACTTC
CDR3: CASSLVEDEQYF

V: TRBV21-1
J: TRBJ1-5
size: NA
D: NA
DNA: TGTGGGGGGGACAGCCATAGCAATCAGCCCCAGCATTTT
CDR3: CGGDSHSNQPQHF

V: TRBV4-1
J: TRBJ2-7
size: NA
D: TRBD1
DNA: TGCGCCAGCAGCCCCGGGACAGGGGGCTACGAGCAGTACTTC
CDR3: CASSPGTGGYEQYF

V: TRBV5-1
J: TRBJ2-5
size: NA
D: TRBD2
DNA: TGCGCCAGCAGCTTAGGACTAGCGGGGGGCCAAGAGACCCAGTACTTC
CDR3: CASSLGLAGGQETQYF

V: TRBV4-3
J: TRBJ2-2
size: NA
D: NA
DNA: TGCGCCAGCAGCCAAGGAAGACGCCCGATAGGATTTCCGGGCGGGGAGCTGTTTTTT
CDR3: CASSQGRRPIGFPGGELFF

V: TRBV9
J: TRBJ2-1
size: NA
D: TRBD2
DNA: TGTGCCAGCAGCGTAGTAGCGGGAGGGTACAATGAGCAGTTCTTC
CDR3: CASSVVAGGYNEQFF

V: TRBV15
J: TRBJ2-2
size: NA
D: TRBD1
DNA: TGTGCCACCAGCGGACAGGGAGGGGAGCTGTTTTTT
CDR3: CATSGQGGELFF

V: TRBV4-1
J: TRBJ1-1
size: NA
D: NA
DNA: TGCGCCAGCGGGACGGGACCGAACACTGAAGCTTTCTTT
CDR3: CASGTGPNTEAFF

V: TRBV19
J: TRBJ1-6
size: few
D: NA
DNA: TGTGCCAGTAGTATTGGGTTGGCGGCCCTCCACTTT
CDR3: CASSIGLAALHF

V: TRBV7-2
J: TRBJ1-6
size: NA
D: TRBD1
DNA: TGTGCCAGCAGCCCCCGGGACAGGGTAGGGTCACCCCTCCACTTT
CDR3: CASSPRDRVGSPLHF

V: TRBV14
J: TRBJ1-4
size: NA
D: TRBD1
DNA: TGTGCCAGCAGCCGAACAGGGGAAGGGACTAATGAAAAACTGTTTTTT
CDR3: CASSRTGEGTNEKLFF

V: TRBV6-5
J: TRBJ2-3
size: NA
D: NA
DNA: TGTGCCAGCAGGCAGGCGATCACAGATACGCAGTATTTT
CDR3: CASRQAITDTQYF

V: TRBV28
J: TRBJ1-4
size: NA
D: TRBD1
DNA: TGTGCCAGCAGTTTAAAGCCTTGGCAGGGGGACCCTCCAAATGGAAAACTGTTTTTT
CDR3: CASSLKPWQGDPPNGKLFF

V: TRBV7-8
J: TRBJ2-3
size: NA
D: TRBD2
DNA: TGTGCCAGCAGCTTAGGCCTAATAGGGGCGGGAGGGCCGGTAACAGATACGCAGTATTTT
CDR3: CASSLGLIGAGGPVTDTQYF

V: TRBV14
J: TRBJ1-1
size: NA
D: NA
DNA: TGTGCCAGCAGCCAAAGTACCTCGACCGTGAACACTGAAGCTTTCTTT
CDR3: CASSQSTSTVNTEAFF

V: TRBV28
J: TRBJ2-7
size: NA
D: TRBD2
DNA: TGTGCCAGCAGTTTTCGAGCGGGGGGGGACTACGAGCAGTACTTC
CDR3: CASSFRAGGDYEQYF

V: TRBV7-2
J: TRBJ2-2
size: NA
D: NA
DNA: TGTGCCAGCAGCTTAGTAAGGCGGCCGAGAACCGGGGAGCTGTTTTTT
CDR3: CASSLVRRPRTGELFF

V: TRBV5-1
J: TRBJ2-7
size: once
D: TRBD1
DNA: TGCGCCAGCAGCTTGGCGGGACAGAGCTCCTACGAGCAGTACTTC
CDR3: CASSLAGQSSYEQYF

V: TRBV5-5
J: TRBJ1-1
size: NA
D: NA
DNA: TGTGCCAGCAGCCCTGATAGATTGATAAACACTGAAGCTTTCTTT
CDR3: CASSPDRLINTEAFF

V: TRBV14
J: TRBJ2-3
size: once
D: NA
DNA: TGTGCCAGCAGCCGGTCCGGGGGAAGCACAGATACGCAGTATTTT
CDR3: CASSRSGGSTDTQYF

V: TRBV6-5
J: TRBJ2-5
size: NA
D: NA
DNA: TGTGCCAGCAGTTATGGGGGAGAAGAGACCCAGTACTTC
CDR3: CASSYGGEETQYF

V: TRBV19
J: TRBJ2-7
size: NA
D: TRBD1
DNA: TGTGCCAGTCGCATGGACAGGGACGCCTACGAGCAGTACTTC
CDR3: CASRMDRDAYEQYF

V: TRBV7-8
J: TRBJ2-6
size: NA
D: NA
DNA: TGTGCCAGCAGCCCACTATCCGGGACCAACGTCCTGACTTTC
CDR3: CASSPLSGTNVLTF

V: TRBV11-2
J: TRBJ2-7
size: NA
D: TRBD1
DNA: TGTGCCAGCAGCTGGGACAGGAGCGAGCAGTACTTC
CDR3: CASSWDRSEQYF

V: TRBV28
J: TRBJ1-4
size: NA
D: TRBD1
DNA: TGTGCCAGCAGCCTCACAGGGGGGTACGCAAAACTGTTTTTT
CDR3: CASSLTGGYAKLFF

V: TRBV5-6
J: TRBJ2-7
size: NA
D: TRBD1
DNA: TGTGCCAGCAGCTTGGCGGTGACAGGGGGCTTCGAGCAGTACTTC
CDR3: CASSLAVTGGFEQYF

V: TRBV12-5
J: TRBJ2-5
size: NA
D: TRBD1
DNA: TGTGCTAGTGGTTTGAATCTCCAGGGGGCGTCTTTCGAGACCCAGTACTTC
CDR3: CASGLNLQGASFETQYF

V: TRBV7-6
J: TRBJ2-7
size: NA
D: NA
DNA: TGTGCCAGCAGCTCAGGGTGGGACCTCGAGCAGTACTTC
CDR3: CASSSGWDLEQYF

V: TRBV5-5
J: TRBJ1-1
size: NA
D: NA
DNA: TGTGCCAGCTATTACGGGTCGTTGATGAACACTGAAGCTTTCTTT
CDR3: CASYYGSLMNTEAFF

V: TRBV5-6
J: TRBJ2-7
size: NA
D: NA
DNA: TGTGCCAGCAGCTTTGACGGCTCCTACGAGCAGTACTTC
CDR3: CASSFDGSYEQYF

V: TRBV5-1
J: TRBJ1-1
size: NA
D: TRBD1
DNA: TGCGCCAGCAGCGACCGGGACAGGGGGCTCACTGAAGCTTTCTTT
CDR3: CASSDRDRGLTEAFF

V: TRBV7-2
J: TRBJ2-5
size: NA
D: NA
DNA: TGTGCCAGCAGCTTAGGACAGTTCGAGTACTTC
CDR3: CASSLGQFEYF

V: TRBV4-1
J: TRBJ2-5
size: NA
D: TRBD1
DNA: TGCGCCAGCAGCCAAGAGTTGACAGGGGGGGAACAAGAGACCCAGTACTTC
CDR3: CASSQELTGGEQETQYF

V: TRBV7-9
J: TRBJ2-2
size: NA
D: TRBD1
DNA: TGTGCCAGCAGCTTAGCACAGGGGGGCACCGGGGAGCTGTTTTTT
CDR3: CASSLAQGGTGELFF

V: TRBV7-2
J: TRBJ1-3
size: NA
D: TRBD1
DNA: TGTGCCAGCAGCCAGGGGGCCCCCGTTGGGAACACCATATATTTT
CDR3: CASSQGAPVGNTIYF

V: TRBV27
J: TRBJ1-6
size: once
D: TRBD1
DNA: TGTGCCAGCAGGACAGGGGACTCCTATAATTCACCCCTCCACTTT
CDR3: CASRTGDSYNSPLHF

V: TRBV4-1
J: TRBJ1-2
size: NA
D: TRBD1
DNA: TGCGCCAGCAGCCAAGATACGGGACAGGGGGCGGGCTACACCTTC
CDR3: CASSQDTGQGAGYTF